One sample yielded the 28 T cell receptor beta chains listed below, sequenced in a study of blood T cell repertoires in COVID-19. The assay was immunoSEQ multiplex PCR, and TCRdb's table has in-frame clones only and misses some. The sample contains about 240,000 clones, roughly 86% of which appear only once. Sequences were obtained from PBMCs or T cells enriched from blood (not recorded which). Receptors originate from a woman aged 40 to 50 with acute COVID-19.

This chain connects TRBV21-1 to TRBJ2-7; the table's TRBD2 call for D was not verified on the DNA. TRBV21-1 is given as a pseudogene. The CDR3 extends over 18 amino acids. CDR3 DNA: TGTGCCAGCAGCAAGGGACTAGCGGGAGCGGGAAGCTCCTACGAGCAGTACTTC. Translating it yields CASSKGLAGAGSSYEQYF.

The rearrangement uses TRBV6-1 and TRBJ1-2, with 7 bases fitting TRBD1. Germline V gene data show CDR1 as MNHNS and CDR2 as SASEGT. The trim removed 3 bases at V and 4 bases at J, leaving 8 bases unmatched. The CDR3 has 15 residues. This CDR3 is CASSERTGYSYGYTF. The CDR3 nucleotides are TGTGCCAGCAGTGAGCGGACAGGTTACTCCTATGGCTACACCTTC.

The CDR3 reads CASSKGQQEETQYF. The CDR3 coding sequence is TGTGCCAGCAGCAAGGGACAGCAAGAAGAGACCCAGTACTTC. The chain has TRBV7-2 and TRBJ2-5, with TRBD1 identical over 7 bases. The trim removed 5 bases at V and 3 bases at J, leaving 6 bases unmatched. Germline V gene sequence: CDR1 SGHTA, CDR2 FQGNSA. The CDR3 covers 14 residues.

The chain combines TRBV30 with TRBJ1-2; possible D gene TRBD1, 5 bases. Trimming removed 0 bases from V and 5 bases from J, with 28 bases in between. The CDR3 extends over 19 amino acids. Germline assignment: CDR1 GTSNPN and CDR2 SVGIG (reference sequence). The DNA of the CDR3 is TGTGCCTGGAGTGTAACTTCATATGGCAGGGTGAGCCCCCCGTATGGCTACACCTTC. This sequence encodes CAWSVTSYGRVSPPYGYTF.

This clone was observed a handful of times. The CDR3 reads CASSSGLPYEQYF. The CDR3 nucleotides read TGTGCCAGCAGTTCGGGACTTCCCTACGAGCAGTACTTC. This chain links TRBV7-9 with TRBJ2-7, with a possible D match to TRBD2 (6 bases). This CDR3 comprises 13 residues. CDR1 and CDR2 from the germline V gene are SEHNR and FQNEAQ (reference sequence). Trimming took off 6 bases at V and 2 bases at J, with 11 bases between the two ends.

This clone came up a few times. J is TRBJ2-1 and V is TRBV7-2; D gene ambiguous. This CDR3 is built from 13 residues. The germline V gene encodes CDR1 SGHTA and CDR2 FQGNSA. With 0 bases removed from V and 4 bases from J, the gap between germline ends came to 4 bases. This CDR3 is CASSLAVYNEQFF. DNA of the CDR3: TGTGCCAGCAGCTTAGCCGTATACAATGAGCAGTTCTTC.

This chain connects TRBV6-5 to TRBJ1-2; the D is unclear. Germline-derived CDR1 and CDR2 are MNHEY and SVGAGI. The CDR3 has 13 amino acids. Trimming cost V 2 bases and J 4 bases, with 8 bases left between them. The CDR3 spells CASSYDPSYGYTF. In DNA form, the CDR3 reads TGTGCCAGCAGTTACGATCCTAGCTATGGCTACACCTTC.

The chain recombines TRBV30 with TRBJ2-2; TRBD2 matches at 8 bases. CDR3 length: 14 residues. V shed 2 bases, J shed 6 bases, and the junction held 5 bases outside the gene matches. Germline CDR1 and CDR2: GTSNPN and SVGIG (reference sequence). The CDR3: CAWSLAGRAGELFF. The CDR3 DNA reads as TGTGCCTGGAGTTTAGCGGGACGGGCCGGGGAGCTGTTTTTT.

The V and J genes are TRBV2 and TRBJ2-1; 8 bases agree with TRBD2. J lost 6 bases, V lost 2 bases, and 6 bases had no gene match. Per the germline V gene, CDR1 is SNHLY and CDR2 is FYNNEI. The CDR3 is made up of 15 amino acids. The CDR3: CASSEQSTSGNEQFF. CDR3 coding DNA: TGTGCCAGCAGTGAACAATCCACTAGCGGCAATGAGCAGTTCTTC.

The CDR3 nucleotides are TGTGCCAGCAGCGTCAGCCAGGGGGTGGAGGAAAAACTGTTTTTT. This sequence encodes CASSVSQGVEEKLFF. The J gene is TRBJ1-4, the V gene TRBV5-4, with 7 bases matching TRBD1. CDR1 and CDR2 from the germline V gene are SGHNT and YYREEE (reference sequence). V trimming: 4 bases; J trimming: 8 bases; junction bases outside the gene matches: 11. This CDR3 is built from 15 residues. The full variable domain, rest sourced from reference TRBV5-4 and TRBJ1-4, is ETGVTQSPTHLIKTRGQQVTLRCSSQSGHNTVSWYQQALGQGPQFIFQYYREEENGRGNFPPRFSGLQFPNYSSELNVNALELDDSALYLCASSVSQGVEEKLFFGSGTQLSVL.

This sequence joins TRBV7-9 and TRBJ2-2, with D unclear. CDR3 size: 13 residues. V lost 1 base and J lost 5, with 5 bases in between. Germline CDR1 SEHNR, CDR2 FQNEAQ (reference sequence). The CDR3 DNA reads TGTGCCAGCAGCTTAGACTGGACCGGGGAGCTGTTTTTT. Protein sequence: CASSLDWTGELFF.

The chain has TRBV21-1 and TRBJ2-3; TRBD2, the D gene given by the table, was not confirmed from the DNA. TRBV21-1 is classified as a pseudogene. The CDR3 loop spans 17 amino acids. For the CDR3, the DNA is TGTGCCAGCAGCAATCGGGTAGCGCCCGAGAGCCCAGATACGCAGTATTTT. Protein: CASSNRVAPESPDTQYF.

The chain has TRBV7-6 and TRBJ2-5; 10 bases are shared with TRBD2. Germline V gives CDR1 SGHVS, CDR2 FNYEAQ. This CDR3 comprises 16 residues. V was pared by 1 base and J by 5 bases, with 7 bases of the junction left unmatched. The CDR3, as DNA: TGTGCCAGCAGCTTAGTAGCGGGAGGCTTACGGGAGACCCAGTACTTC. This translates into CASSLVAGGLRETQYF.

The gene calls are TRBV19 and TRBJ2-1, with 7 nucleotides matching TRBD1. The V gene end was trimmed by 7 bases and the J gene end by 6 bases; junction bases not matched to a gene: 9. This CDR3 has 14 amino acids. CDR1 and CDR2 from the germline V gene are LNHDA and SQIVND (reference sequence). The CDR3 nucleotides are TGTGCCAGTAACGAGGGACAGTGGGTCAATGAGCAGTTCTTC. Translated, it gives CASNEGQWVNEQFF. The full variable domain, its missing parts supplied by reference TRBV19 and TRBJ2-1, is DGGITQSPKYLFRKEGQNVTLSCEQNLNHDAMYWYRQDPGQGLRLIYYSQIVNDFQKGDIAEGYSVSREKKESFPLTVTSAQKNPTAFYLCASNEGQWVNEQFFGPGTRLTVL.

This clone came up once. CDR3 residues: CASSRGYANEQFF. CDR3 bases: TGTGCCAGCAGCCGGGGTTACGCCAATGAGCAGTTCTTC. The chain links TRBV6-6 to TRBJ2-1; a weak D match, TRBD2 (5 bases). Germline CDR1 and CDR2: MNHNY and SVGAGI (reference sequence). The CDR3 length is 13 residues. Trimming pared 6 bases from V and 6 bases from J, leaving 12 bases between.

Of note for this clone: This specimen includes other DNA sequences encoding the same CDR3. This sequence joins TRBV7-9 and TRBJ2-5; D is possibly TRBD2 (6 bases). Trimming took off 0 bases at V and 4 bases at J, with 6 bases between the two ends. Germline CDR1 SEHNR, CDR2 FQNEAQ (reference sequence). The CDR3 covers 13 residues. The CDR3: CASSLAGGETQYF. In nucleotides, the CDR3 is TGTGCCAGCAGCTTAGCGGGAGGAGAGACCCAGTACTTC.

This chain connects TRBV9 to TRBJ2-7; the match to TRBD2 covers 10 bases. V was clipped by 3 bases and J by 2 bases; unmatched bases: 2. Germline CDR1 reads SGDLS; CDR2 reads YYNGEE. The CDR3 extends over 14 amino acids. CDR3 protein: CASSGGTSAYEQYF. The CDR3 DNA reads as TGTGCCAGCAGCGGGGGGACTAGCGCCTACGAGCAGTACTTC.

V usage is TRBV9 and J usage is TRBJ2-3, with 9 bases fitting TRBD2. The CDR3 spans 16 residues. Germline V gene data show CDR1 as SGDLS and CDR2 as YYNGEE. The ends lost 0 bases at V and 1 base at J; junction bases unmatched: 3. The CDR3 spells CASSVVIAGGTDTQYF. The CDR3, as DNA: TGTGCCAGCAGCGTAGTGATAGCGGGAGGCACAGATACGCAGTATTTT.

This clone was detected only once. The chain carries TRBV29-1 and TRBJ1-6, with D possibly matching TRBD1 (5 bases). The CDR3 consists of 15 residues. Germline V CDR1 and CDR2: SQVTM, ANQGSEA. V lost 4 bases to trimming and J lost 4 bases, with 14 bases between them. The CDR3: CSVGGVTFYNSPLHF. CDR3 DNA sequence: TGCAGCGTTGGGGGCGTTACCTTTTATAATTCACCCCTCCACTTT. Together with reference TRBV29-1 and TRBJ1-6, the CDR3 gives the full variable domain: SAVISQKPSRDICQRGTSLTIQCQVDSQVTMMFWYRQQPGQSLTLIATANQGSEATYESGFVIDKFPISRPNLTFSTLTVSNMSPEDSSIYLCSVGGVTFYNSPLHFGNGTRLTVT.

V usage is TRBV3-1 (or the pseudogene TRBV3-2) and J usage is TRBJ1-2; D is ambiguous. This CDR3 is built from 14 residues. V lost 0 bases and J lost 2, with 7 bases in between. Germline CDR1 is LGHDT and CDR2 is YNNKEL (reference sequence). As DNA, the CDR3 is TGTGCCAGCAGCCAAGAGGCGGTCAACTATGGCTACACCTTC. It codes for CASSQEAVNYGYTF.

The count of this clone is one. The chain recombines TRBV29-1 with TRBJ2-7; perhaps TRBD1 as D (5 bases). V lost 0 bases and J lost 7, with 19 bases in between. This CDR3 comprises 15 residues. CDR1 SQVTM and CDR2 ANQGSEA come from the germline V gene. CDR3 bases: TGCAGCGTTGAAGATCTCAACCGACAGAGAGGAGAGCAGTACTTC. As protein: CSVEDLNRQRGEQYF.

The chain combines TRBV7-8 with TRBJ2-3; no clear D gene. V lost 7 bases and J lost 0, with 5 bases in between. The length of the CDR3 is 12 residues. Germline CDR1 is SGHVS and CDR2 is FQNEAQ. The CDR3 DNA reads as TGTGCCAGCACCCCTAGCACAGATACGCAGTATTTT. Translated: CASTPSTDTQYF.

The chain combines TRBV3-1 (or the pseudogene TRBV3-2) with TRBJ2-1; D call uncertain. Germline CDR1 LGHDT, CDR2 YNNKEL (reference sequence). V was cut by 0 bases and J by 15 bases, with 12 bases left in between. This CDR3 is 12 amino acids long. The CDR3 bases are TGTGCCAGCAGCCAAGATCTAGAGGTTAGGTTCTTC. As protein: CASSQDLEVRFF.

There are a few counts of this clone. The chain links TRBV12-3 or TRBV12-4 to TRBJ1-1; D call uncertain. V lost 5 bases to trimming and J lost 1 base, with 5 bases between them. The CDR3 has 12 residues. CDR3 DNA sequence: TGTGCCAGCAGTCGGGGGAACACTGAAGCTTTCTTT. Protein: CASSRGNTEAFF.

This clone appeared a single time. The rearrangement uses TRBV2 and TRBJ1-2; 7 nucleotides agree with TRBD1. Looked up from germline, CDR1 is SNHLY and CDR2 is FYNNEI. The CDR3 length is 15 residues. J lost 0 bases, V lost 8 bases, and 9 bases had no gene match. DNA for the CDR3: TGTGCCAGCGGAACCGACAGGGAAGCTAACTATGGCTACACCTTC. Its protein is CASGTDREANYGYTF.

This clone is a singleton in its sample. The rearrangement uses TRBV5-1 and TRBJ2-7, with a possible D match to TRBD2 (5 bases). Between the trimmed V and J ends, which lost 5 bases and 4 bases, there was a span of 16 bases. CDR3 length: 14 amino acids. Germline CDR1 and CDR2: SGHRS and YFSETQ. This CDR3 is CASSPHITGYEQYF. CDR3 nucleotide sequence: TGCGCCAGCAGTCCCCACATTACGGGGTACGAGCAGTACTTC. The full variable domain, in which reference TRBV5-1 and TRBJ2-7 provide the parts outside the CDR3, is KAGVTQTPRYLIKTRGQQVTLSCSPISGHRSVSWYQQTPGQGLQFLFEYFSETQRNKGNFPGRFSGRQFSNSRSEMNVSTLELGDSALYLCASSPHITGYEQYFGPGTRLTVT.

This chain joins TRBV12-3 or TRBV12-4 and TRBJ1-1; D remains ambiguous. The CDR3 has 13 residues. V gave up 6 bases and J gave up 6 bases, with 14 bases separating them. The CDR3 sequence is CASSQQLGAEAFF. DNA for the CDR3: TGTGCCAGCAGCCAGCAATTGGGCGCTGAAGCTTTCTTT.

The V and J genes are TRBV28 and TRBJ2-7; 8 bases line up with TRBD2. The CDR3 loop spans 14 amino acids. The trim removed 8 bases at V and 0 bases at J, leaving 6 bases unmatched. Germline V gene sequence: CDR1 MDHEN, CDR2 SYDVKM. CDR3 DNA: TGTGCCAGCTACGGGGGGGACAACTCCTACGAGCAGTACTTC. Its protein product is CASYGGDNSYEQYF.